The present entry profiles one T cell receptor beta chain with its context. CDR1 is MDHEN and CDR2 is SYDVKM in the germline V gene. V was shortened by 7 bases and J by 6 bases, with 17 bases between the two germline ends. This CDR3 comprises 14 residues. This specimen belongs to a study of blood T cell repertoires in COVID-19. Original analysis: Nucleated cell counts were estimated from reference gene primer amplification. Profiled with immunoSEQ multiplex PCR; TCRdb holds only in-frame clones, not every one. V and J calls and clone size are copied from that table; D and trimming were computed from the DNA. The data hold 410,000 or so clones, with around 89% observed a single time.

The chain employs TRBV28 and TRBJ2-3; D might be TRBD2 (5 bases). The TCR comes from a woman between 40 and 50 years old with COVID-19, enrolled during active disease. The specimen sequenced was peripheral blood. The CDR3 loop reads CASTTPRVSDTQYF. CDR3 nucleotides: TGTGCCAGCACCACCCCGAGGGTCTCGGATACGCAGTATTTT.